This passage covers 27 T cell receptor beta chains from one sample sequenced in a study of blood T cell repertoires in COVID-19. Sequencing used immunoSEQ multiplex PCR; TCRdb keeps in-frame clones, though not all of them. Of some 300,000 clones in the sample, 80% to 90% are singletons; the top ten hold roughly 6.1%. Sequenced input: peripheral blood. The receptor set was obtained from a woman aged 50 to 60 with COVID-19, enrolled during active disease.

Only a few counts were recorded for this clone. The chain's CDR3 is CASSSRLGATTEAFF. CDR3 nucleotides: TGCGCCAGCAGCTCCCGTCTGGGGGCCACCACTGAAGCTTTCTTT. This chain connects TRBV4-3 to TRBJ1-1, with D maybe TRBD1 (6 bases). This CDR3 has 15 amino acids. Germline V gene sequence: CDR1 LGHNA, CDR2 YSLEER. Between the trimmed V and J ends, which lost 5 bases and 4 bases, there was a span of 17 bases.

This chain joins TRBV24-1 and TRBJ2-1; 7 bases match TRBD2. Germline V CDR1 and CDR2: KGHDR, SFDVKD. V lost 8 bases, J lost 5 bases, and 20 bases stayed unmatched. The CDR3 spans 18 residues. The CDR3 bases are TGTGCCACCACAGAGGCACGTGGGACTAAGCCAACCCACAATGAGCAGTTCTTC. Translation: CATTEARGTKPTHNEQFF.

The V and J genes are TRBV19 and TRBJ1-5, with 9 bases matching TRBD1. The germline CDR1 and CDR2 sequences are LNHDA and SQIVND (reference sequence). Unmatched junction bases numbered 11, after V lost 5 bases and J lost 6 bases. This CDR3 is 16 amino acids long. The CDR3 DNA sequence: TGTGCCAGTAGTGTCAAACAGGGGGCTGGAGGTCAGCCCCAGCATTTT. Its protein product is CASSVKQGAGGQPQHF.

This clone has only a few counts. This chain links TRBV7-9 with TRBJ1-4; unclear D gene. Germline V gene data show CDR1 as SEHNR and CDR2 as FQNEAQ (reference sequence). V lost 2 bases, J lost 0 bases, and 7 bases lay in between. This CDR3 is built from 15 residues. CDR3 loop: CASSLSVATNEKLFF. The CDR3 nucleotides read TGTGCCAGCAGCTTATCTGTTGCAACTAATGAAAAACTGTTTTTT.

The rearrangement joins TRBV25-1 to TRBJ1-5; D is undetermined. Trimming left V 3 bases short and J 4 bases short, with 16 bases between. Germline CDR1 is MGHDK and CDR2 is SYGVNS. The CDR3 covers 16 residues. In DNA form, the CDR3 reads TGTGCCAGCAGTGAGCCGGGCCACGCGGGGAATCAGCCCCAGCATTTT. It is translated as CASSEPGHAGNQPQHF. Full variable domain (outside the CDR3, taken from reference TRBV25-1 and TRBJ1-5): EADIYQTPRYLVIGTGKKITLECSQTMGHDKMYWYQQDPGMELHLIHYSYGVNSTEKGDLSSESTVSRIRTEHFPLTLESARPSHTSQYLCASSEPGHAGNQPQHFGDGTRLSIL.

V and J are TRBV23-1 and TRBJ1-4, with TRBD1 matching 11 bases. TRBV23-1 is known as an ORF, though its function is uncertain. V lost 6 bases to trimming and J lost 8 bases; unmatched junction nucleotides: 11. The CDR3 extends over 16 amino acids. The CDR3 loop is CASSPEPGQGEEKLFF. Here the CDR3 DNA reads TGCGCCAGCAGCCCTGAACCGGGACAGGGGGAAGAAAAACTGTTTTTT.

This chain connects TRBV10-1 to TRBJ2-7; the match to TRBD1 covers 7 bases. CDR1 and CDR2 (germline): WNHNN, SYGVQD (reference sequence). V shed 4 bases and J 6 bases; nucleotides not matched to a gene: 12. This CDR3 comprises 15 residues. DNA for the CDR3: TGCGCCAGCAGTGCCTGTACAGGGGATGGATGCGAGCAGTACTTC. It codes for CASSACTGDGCEQYF.

The J gene is TRBJ1-2, the V gene TRBV5-4; D is possibly TRBD1 (5 bases). CDR3 length: 15 residues. Germline CDR1 reads SGHNT; CDR2 reads YYREEE (reference sequence). V was trimmed by 4 bases and J by 1 base, leaving 14 bases between them. CDR3 DNA sequence: TGTGCCAGCAGCAACCGGGACTCACTTAACTATGGCTACACCTTC. It codes for CASSNRDSLNYGYTF.

J is TRBJ2-2 and V is TRBV5-1; no clear D gene. The CDR3 is 15 residues long. Germline CDR1 and CDR2: SGHRS and YFSETQ. Deletions cut 0 bases from V and 0 bases from J, with 6 bases between. CDR3 in amino acids: CASSLGLTNTGELFF. The CDR3 region has the DNA TGCGCCAGCAGCTTGGGCCTAACGAACACCGGGGAGCTGTTTTTT.

V is TRBV4-1 and J is TRBJ2-7; 8 bases are shared with TRBD2. Germline V gives CDR1 MGHRA, CDR2 YSYEKL. The CDR3 consists of 16 residues. The V and J ends lost 3 bases and 0 bases, in that order; junction bases with no gene match: 7. The CDR3 reads CASSQARSGSSYEQYF. CDR3 DNA: TGCGCCAGCAGCCAGGCGAGGAGCGGGAGCTCCTACGAGCAGTACTTC.

The chain uses TRBV10-3 and TRBJ1-2, with D possibly being TRBD1 (5 bases). The germline gives CDR1 ENHRY, CDR2 SYGVKD. CDR3 size: 14 residues. Trimming left V 3 bases short and J 8 bases short, with 16 bases between. As DNA, the CDR3 is TGTGCCATCAGTGATTGGACAAGTTCGATAGGCTACACCTTC. Translated, it gives CAISDWTSSIGYTF.

This clone has a single count. The chain couples TRBV11-3 to TRBJ2-3, with TRBD2 matching over 9 bases. The ends lost 5 bases at V and 3 bases at J; junction bases unmatched: 3. The CDR3 is 14 amino acids. Germline V gene lookup returns CDR1 SGHNT and CDR2 YENEEA. The CDR3 region is CASSHSGSTDTQYF. As DNA, the CDR3 is TGTGCCAGCAGCCATAGCGGGAGTACAGATACGCAGTATTTT.

J is TRBJ1-6 and V is TRBV3-1 (or the pseudogene TRBV3-2); 7 bases map to TRBD1. After removal of 4 bases from V and 10 bases from J, the junction contained 10 bases not matched to a gene. The CDR3 covers 15 residues. Germline V gene lookup returns CDR1 LGHDT and CDR2 YNNKEL (reference sequence). Here the CDR3 DNA reads TGTGCCAGCAGCCGAGGGGGCAGGGGGTACTCACCCCTCCACTTT. Translation: CASSRGGRGYSPLHF.

This chain connects TRBV7-9 to TRBJ2-1; TRBD2 aligns across 13 bases. Germline V gene sequence: CDR1 SEHNR, CDR2 FQNEAQ (reference sequence). V was clipped by 5 bases and J by 7 bases; unmatched bases: 11. This CDR3 has 17 amino acids. The CDR3 sequence is CASSRNKLAGGPNEQFF. The DNA of the CDR3 is TGTGCCAGCAGCCGCAACAAACTAGCGGGAGGGCCTAATGAGCAGTTCTTC.

The chain couples TRBV18 to TRBJ2-3; 9 bases map to TRBD2. The ends lost 3 bases at V and 3 bases at J; junction bases unmatched: 10. The CDR3 loop spans 17 amino acids. Germline loops: CDR1 KGHSH, CDR2 LQKENI. CDR3 sequence: CASSPQTSGGGTDTQYF. DNA for the CDR3: TGTGCCAGCTCACCGCAGACTAGCGGAGGGGGGACAGATACGCAGTATTTT.

This chain joins TRBV18 and TRBJ2-2, with 15 bases lining up with TRBD2. The J segment lost 4 bases and the V segment lost 3 bases, leaving 6 bases of the junction unmatched. The CDR3 totals 18 residues. CDR1 and CDR2 from the germline V gene are KGHSH and LQKENI. The CDR3, as DNA: TGTGCCAGCTCACCCCCGGGACTAGCGGGAGGCACCACCGGGGAGCTGTTTTTT. Protein: CASSPPGLAGGTTGELFF.

The rearrangement uses TRBV7-8 and TRBJ2-7; 10 positions match TRBD2. J gave up 6 bases and V 2 bases, and 13 bases lay outside the gene matches. Germline V gives CDR1 SGHVS, CDR2 FQNEAQ. This CDR3 comprises 17 residues. This CDR3 reads CASSLYESPSGSGEQYF. As DNA, the CDR3 is TGTGCCAGCAGCTTATATGAATCGCCTAGCGGGAGTGGCGAGCAGTACTTC. Together with reference TRBV7-8 and TRBJ2-7, the CDR3 gives the full variable domain: GAGVSQSPRYKVAKRGQDVALRCDPISGHVSLFWYQQALGQGPEFLTYFQNEAQLDKSGLPSDRFFAERPEGSVSTLKIQRTQQEDSAVYLCASSLYESPSGSGEQYFGPGTRLTVT.

This clone was found once. CDR3 region: CASNRRDNKNTEAFF. The CDR3, as DNA: TGTGCCAGCAACAGACGGGACAACAAGAACACTGAAGCTTTCTTT. This chain joins TRBV11-1 and TRBJ1-1, with a weak D call TRBD1 (6 bases). The germline CDR1 and CDR2 sequences are SGHAT and FQDESV (reference sequence). The V gene lost 7 bases and the J gene lost 1 base, with 16 bases spanning the gap. The CDR3 length is 15 residues. Supplemented by reference TRBV11-1 and TRBJ1-1, the full variable domain reads EAEVAQSPRYKITEKSQAVAFWCDPISGHATLYWYRQILGQGPELLVQFQDESVVDDSQLPKDRFSAERLKGVDSTLKIQPAELGDSAMYLCASNRRDNKNTEAFFGQGTRLTVV.

This chain uses TRBV5-1 with TRBJ1-6; D perhaps matches TRBD1 (6 bases). V lost 2 bases and J 0 bases, leaving 12 bases between the germline ends. The CDR3 is 17 residues long. Per the germline V gene, CDR1 is SGHRS and CDR2 is YFSETQ. CDR3 DNA: TGCGCCAGCAGCTTTATCACAGGGAGCTCCTATAATTCACCCCTCCACTTT. This gives the protein CASSFITGSSYNSPLHF.

This chain uses TRBV6-4 with TRBJ2-1, with 12 bases that match TRBD2. CDR3 length: 16 amino acids. The germline gives CDR1 MRHNA, CDR2 SNTAGT. With 4 bases clipped from V and 7 bases from J, the junction kept 8 bases outside the gene matches. The CDR3 protein is CASSVTLAGGPNEQFF. The CDR3 coding sequence is TGTGCCAGCAGTGTAACCCTAGCGGGAGGGCCGAATGAGCAGTTCTTC.

The CDR3 spells CASSQGDSSGSFVYEQYF. Here the CDR3 DNA reads TGCGCCAGCAGCCAAGGGGATAGTAGCGGGAGCTTCGTTTACGAGCAGTACTTC. The chain links TRBV4-1 to TRBJ2-7, with 9 bases aligning to TRBD2. Germline CDR1 and CDR2: MGHRA and YSYEKL. The length of the CDR3 is 18 residues. The V segment lost 1 base and the J segment 4 bases; nucleotides outside the gene matches: 14.

This clone was seen just once. J is TRBJ2-1 and V is TRBV7-6, with 8 positions matching TRBD2. CDR1 is SGHVS and CDR2 is FNYEAQ in the germline V gene. Trimming at V came to 4 bases and at J to 7 bases, leaving 12 bases not matched to a gene. The CDR3 is made up of 16 amino acids. CDR3 bases: TGTGCCAGCAGCTACCTCACTAGCGGTGGTTCGAATGAGCAGTTCTTC. Its protein is CASSYLTSGGSNEQFF. Complete variable domain (other parts from reference TRBV7-6 and TRBJ2-1): GAGVSQSPRYKVTKRGQDVALRCDPISGHVSLYWYRQALGQGPEFLTYFNYEAQQDKSGLPNDRFSAERPEGSISTLTIQRTEQRDSAMYRCASSYLTSGGSNEQFFGPGTRLTVL.

The chain carries TRBV19 and TRBJ2-1, with TRBD2 identical over 13 bases. There are 18 residues in the CDR3. The germline V gene encodes CDR1 LNHDA and CDR2 SQIVND (reference sequence). V lost 6 bases, J lost 4 bases, and 12 bases stayed unmatched. Here the CDR3 reads CASSAGTSGIISYNEQFF. CDR3 DNA: TGTGCCAGTAGCGCCGGGACTAGCGGGATTATTTCTTACAATGAGCAGTTCTTC.

The chain has TRBV30 and TRBJ2-3; D gene ambiguous. The length of the CDR3 is 10 residues. Germline V gene lookup returns CDR1 GTSNPN and CDR2 SVGIG (reference sequence). V lost 5 bases, J lost 6 bases, and 6 bases lay in between. The CDR3 loop is CAWAFDTQYF. CDR3 in DNA: TGTGCCTGGGCTTTTGATACGCAGTATTTT.

This chain joins TRBV11-2 and TRBJ2-7, with 7 bases that match TRBD1. V trimming: 4 bases; J trimming: 3 bases; junction bases outside the gene matches: 6. CDR1 and CDR2 from the germline V gene are SGHAT and FQNNGV. The CDR3 is made up of 14 amino acids. CDR3 nucleotide sequence: TGTGCCAGCAGCTCACGACAGGGTTACTACGAGCAGTACTTC. Its protein product is CASSSRQGYYEQYF.

This clone was found a few times. The J gene is TRBJ1-6, the V gene TRBV28; tentative D call: TRBD1 (6 bases). Trimming removed 11 bases from V and 6 bases from J, with 14 bases in between. CDR3 length equals 13 residues. Germline-derived CDR1 and CDR2 are MDHEN and SYDVKM. CDR3 sequence: CAWKRDTNSPLHF. The CDR3 DNA is TGTGCCTGGAAACGGGACACTAATTCACCCCTCCACTTT.

This chain links TRBV5-6 with TRBJ2-7, with 10 bases identical to TRBD2. Germline CDR1 and CDR2: SGHDT and YYEEEE. The CDR3 contains 16 residues. The V and J ends lost 1 base and 4 bases, in that order; junction bases with no gene match: 8. The CDR3 protein is CASSLSLAGDRYEQYF. DNA for the CDR3: TGTGCCAGCAGCTTGTCCCTAGCGGGAGATCGTTACGAGCAGTACTTC.